The clone carrying this TCR beta chain has a count of ten or more. The target antigen is unknown. The CDR3 is 15 residues long. V was pared by 0 bases and J by 6 bases, with 14 bases between. The germline V gene encodes CDR1 SGHAT and CDR2 FQNNGV. These data originate in a study of T-cell memory formation after mild COVID-19. Study-level information: Largely, the TCR clusters proved donor specific. Study-level points and caveats: The study found contracting CD4+ clones mainly in CM and EM and contracting CD8+ clones in EMRA. The appearance of some responding clones in pre-infection memory suggested that cross-reactive memory joined. While clones contracting from day 15 to 85 were balanced between CD4 and CD8, later expanders leaned CD4+.

MiXCR, run by TCRdb on the 5' RACE reads, gives a single entry per CDR3 protein. The data show 85,000 to 130,000 distinct CDR3 sequences, over 15% seen once. The sequence came from an adult woman who had mild COVID-19 (a few samples of this study predate the infection). Cell type and time point are not known. The sequencing input was PBMCs or a T cell subset sorted from them (not recorded which). The genes are TRBV11-2 and TRBJ1-1; perhaps TRBD1 as D (5 bases). For the CDR3, the DNA is TGTGCCAGCAGCTTAGATGGCAGGGAGTTACCTGAAGCTTTCTTT. Translating it yields CASSLDGRELPEAFF. The full variable domain, in which reference TRBV11-2 and TRBJ1-1 provide the parts outside the CDR3, is EAGVAQSPRYKIIEKRQSVAFWCNPISGHATLYWYQQILGQGPKLLIQFQNNGVVDDSQLPKDRFSAERLKGVDSTLKIQPAKLEDSAVYLCASSLDGRELPEAFFGQGTRLTVV.